This record covers a single T cell receptor beta chain. The antigen this receptor binds is unknown. Mismatch with germline at one junction end may stem from a read error. The entry originates in a study of cytomegalovirus exposure and HLA in healthy donors listed by TCRdb under 2017. About the full investigation: An earlier analysis of roughly 570 of the donors reported 276 Gb of sequence data and around 110 million unique TCR beta sequences obtained from approximately 180 million T cells. All discovery cohort repertoires had been generated on a single sequencing platform. Across 398 genotyped donors of the cohort, an average of about 240,000 unique TCR beta nucleotide sequences per donor were sequenced, and around 20% of those sequences were non-productive. Because of strong linkage in the cohort, roughly 5 DR-DQ haplotypes were treated as single units for association and clustering. To predict cytomegalovirus infection status, the study brought together high-throughput TCR immunosequencing, statistical association of individual TCRs with disease status, and machine learning. The later analysis used no new phenotypic data to find candidate immune exposures, relying instead on TCR beta sequences and their occurrence across donors. In a later analysis, previously published TCR beta repertoires from 666 donors were re-analyzed and high-resolution HLA genotyping was added so that TCR occurrence patterns could be studied. Genome-wide SNP genotypes for about three fifths of the 666 donors were used in a later genetic analysis, which treated that subset as a discovery cohort. Alongside the repertoire data, information on donor age, sex, ethnicity and CMV serostatus was compiled. Of the roughly 420 genotyped donors, 81% were placed in the genetic ancestry cluster associated with self-reported Caucasian donors. Class I and class II HLA loci were covered by the typing at four-digit resolution. An earlier analysis of around 580 of the donors used high-throughput TCR beta sequencing to judge whether each TCR beta V gene segment behaved as functional or pseudogenic. An early release that covered 500 to 800 HLA-typed donors contained approximately 300 gigabases of sequencing data and 85 million to 100 million unique TCR sequences. Using immunosequencing, the study profiled T cell repertoires from approximately 700 subjects and related those repertoires to cytomegalovirus serostatus. Typing coverage differed by locus: A, B, C, DRB1 and DQB1 were typed in about 629-640 donors, DQA1 in about 500, DPA1 in around 580, and DPB1 in around 440. The study aimed to test whether signatures of past pathogen exposure could be identified by cataloging public T cell receptors. A separate validation cohort of about 110 different subjects was used in addition to the roughly 620-subject first cohort.

The CDR3 goes from the cysteine to the phenylalanine over 15 residues. CDR3 DNA is the only sequence kept; it has 45 bases, read in frame from the first base. CDR1 and CDR2 are read off the germline V gene (reference sequence) as SSHAT and FNYEAQ. Study-level results and caveats: A cluster of highly shared sequence variants was judged likely to be a technical artifact of the sequencing pipeline. The classifier was reported to diagnose cytomegalovirus status with high specificity and sensitivity in both the original cohort and the validation cohort. In the study, around 150 TCR beta chains were listed as associated with cytomegalovirus. In vitro tests confirmed that three of the cytomegalovirus-associated TCR beta chains recognize cytomegalovirus antigens. Because counts were too low, about 17 rarely observed V segments, including chromosome 9 orphons, were excluded from the earlier analysis of some 540 of the donors. Presence/absence analyses assumed roughly uniform sequencing depth across donors, an assumption that may not hold. A further reported finding was that TCR beta sequences accurately predicted the HLA-A and HLA-B alleles for most subjects in the first cohort. In an earlier analysis of a few hundred of the donors, most TCR beta V segments were observed in productive rearrangements about 87% or about 30% of the time, broadly matching IMGT annotations. Across donors, most TCR sequences were observed very rarely, whereas some public TCRs were present in many individuals. A later analysis reported that several top co-occurrence clusters appeared linked to parvovirus B19, influenza, CMV and Epstein-Barr virus. When HLA alleles, especially DR and DQ, strongly co-occurred, attributing TCR associations to individual alleles was difficult. Correlated functional status among segregating V segments might be attributable to linkage disequilibrium, but an unknown experimental factor could not be ruled out. According to the authors, the approach could potentially be generalized to other disease states and immunological phenotypes. In a later genetic analysis, a missense DCLRE1C variant was associated with V-gene and J-gene trimming of TCR beta chains, and the association was replicated in an independent cohort. Specific HLA alleles were associated with 15,000 to 20,000 TCR beta sequences at a false discovery rate of 0.05 in a later analysis. Because the 87-base-pair reads could not distinguish some IMGT-functional V segments, including TRBV6-2 and TRBV6-3, those segments were excluded. Compared with the approximately 700-donor mean, donors in an Asian-associated ancestry cluster had fewer N-insertions in productive TCRs, according to a later genetic analysis. According to a later analysis, most CMV-associated TCR beta chains appeared to be HLA-restricted, and the HLA associations seemed to be driven largely by CMV exposure. According to a later analysis, TCR association rates differed among HLA loci, with DRB1 alleles showing the most associated TCRs and HLA-C alleles showing the fewest. In this cohort, only TCR beta chains were sequenced, and detectable features were limited by the absence of alpha or paired-chain data. CMV serostatus was the only immune exposure information available for the cohort. Because HLA typing was unavailable for some donors at each locus, only the typed subset was used in association tests. In a later analysis, HLA-associated TCR beta chains showed more clonal expansion and lower generation probabilities than non-associated chains that were equally common.

In total, about 650 healthy bone marrow donors made up the cohort. At the time of sampling, all cohort members were nominally healthy, though unrecorded immune exposures were likely present. The donor tested CMV seropositive and was one of the 289 seropositive cohort members. Each donor provided a peripheral blood sample, and peripheral blood mononuclear cells were used for TCR beta sequencing. The Qiagen DNeasy Blood Extraction Kit was used to extract genomic DNA from the blood cell samples. Libraries came from the immunoSEQ multiplex PCR assay. For the multiplex PCR, a mixture combining 60 forward primers for TCR Vbeta segments and 13 reverse primers for TCR Jbeta segments was used. Amplification of the CDR3 region of rearranged TCR beta genes was performed with a multiplex PCR assay on genomic DNA. The Illumina HiSeq System was used to sequence the amplified TCR beta libraries as 87-base-pair reads. Processing in the source paper ran as follows. A later analysis counted tens of millions of unique TCR beta chains across the 666 repertoires, and roughly 11 million of these chains were shared by at least two donors. Raw reads were error-corrected and collapsed into unique sequences by a nearest-neighbor algorithm in which closely related sequences were merged to remove PCR and sequencing errors. To assign V, D and J gene segments, CDR3 sequences were aligned to IMGT reference sequences. For a sequence to be retained, at least a six-nucleotide match to both a V gene segment and a J gene segment was required. A rearrangement was called productive if the CDR3 had no stop codons and remained in frame with V and J, and every other rearrangement was called non-productive. Following IMGT convention, CDR3 was defined as the stretch from the second conserved V-encoded cysteine up to the conserved J-encoded phenylalanine. Sequences without an unambiguous match to a single V gene segment were excluded from the earlier analysis of almost 600 of the donors. In an earlier analysis of approximately 590 of the donors, V segments were called functional above 56.7% productive rearrangements and were called segregating when the between-donor standard deviation exceeded 5%. A statistical classification framework was developed to diagnose cytomegalovirus status using the catalog of TCR beta chain sequences. V and J gene assignment, in a later analysis, came from comparing TCR nucleotide sequences with IMGT/GENE-DB human TR gene sequences. In a later analysis, CDR3 sequences and most-parsimonious VDJ recombination scenarios were assigned using the TCRdist pipeline. In a later analysis, every TCR beta chain was defined by the combination of its CDR3 amino acid sequence and its V-gene family, and reads without a unique V-gene family were dropped. To address suspected cross-contamination and a sequencing artifact, a later analysis removed 592 highly shared, low-generation-probability nucleotide sequences. For each public chain, a later analysis derived a clonal expansion index from normalized ranks of inferred template counts within each repertoire. Generation probabilities in a later analysis came from a VDJ recombination model fitted to out-of-frame rearrangements, and those results were checked against IGoR. In a later analysis, TCR-TCR, TCR-HLA and TCR-CMV co-occurrence was scored with hypergeometric tests, and a repertoire-size bias correction was applied to TCR pairs. A later analysis estimated false discovery rates by permuting HLA or CMV assignments 20 times. In a later analysis, co-occurring TCRs were grouped with DBSCAN, and TCRdist sequence similarity was added when clustering was performed within HLA-allele-positive subsets. Repertoires with fewer than 30,000 or more than 120,000 public chains, plus five repertoires with anomalous nucleotide sharing, were excluded from co-occurrence clustering. TCRdb stores this immuneACCESS table with in-frame sequences only. Part of the clones is absent; in the studies checked, under half of the shortfall reflects unresolved V genes, and no reason is known for the rest. V and J calls and clone size are copied from that table; D and trimming were computed from the DNA. This sample holds about 93,000 clones; about two thirds were observed only once. 5.5% to 6% of the sample is taken by the ten largest.

The material sequenced was PBMCs. This receptor was obtained from a boy between 10 and 17 years old in good health and CMV-seropositive. The chain is made from TRBV7-7 and TRBJ2-5; TRBD2 aligns with 8 central bases. The CDR3 has the sequence CASSPGGDSEETQYF. The DNA sequence is TGTGCTAGCAGCCCGGGGGGGGATTCAGAGGAGACCCAGTACTTC.